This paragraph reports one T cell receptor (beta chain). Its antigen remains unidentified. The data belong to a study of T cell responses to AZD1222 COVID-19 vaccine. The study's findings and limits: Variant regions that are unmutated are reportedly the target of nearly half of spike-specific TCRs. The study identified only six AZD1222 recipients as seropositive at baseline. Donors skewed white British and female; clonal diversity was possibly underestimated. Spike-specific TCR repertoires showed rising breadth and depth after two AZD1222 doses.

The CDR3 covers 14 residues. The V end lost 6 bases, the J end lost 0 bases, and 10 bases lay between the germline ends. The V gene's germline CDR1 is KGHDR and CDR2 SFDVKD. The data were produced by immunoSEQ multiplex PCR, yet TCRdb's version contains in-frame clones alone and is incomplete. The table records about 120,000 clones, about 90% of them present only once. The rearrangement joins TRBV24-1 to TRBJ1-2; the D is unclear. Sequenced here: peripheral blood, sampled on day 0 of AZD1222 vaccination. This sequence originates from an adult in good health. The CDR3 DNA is TGTGCCACCAGTAGCCCCTTCGCTAACTATGGCTACACCTTC. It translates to CATSSPFANYGYTF.